Presented here are 20 T cell receptor beta chains from one specimen sequenced in a study of Ad26.COV2.S vaccination and SARS-CoV-2 variants. Treatment here: some 20 received Ad26.COV2.S at low or high dose, single or two shots; roughly 5 received placebo; per-sample allocation not given. At day 63 after the first vaccine or placebo injection, samples were drawn. Clones were read by immunoSEQ multiplex PCR, and TCRdb kept only the in-frame ones, dropping some. In the table there are roughly 680,000 clones, around 90% of which are singletons. The sequences come from peripheral blood, collected in a trial of Ad26.COV2.S vaccine versus placebo. The receptors originated from a person aged 18 to 65 who received the Ad26.COV2.S COVID-19 vaccine or a placebo.

The genes are TRBV10-1 and TRBJ2-3, with D tentatively TRBD2 (6 bases). The germline CDR1 and CDR2 sequences are WNHNN and SYGVQD (reference sequence). The CDR3 consists of 18 residues. Trimming took off 6 bases at V and 3 bases at J, with 25 bases between the two ends. The CDR3 DNA follows: TGCGCCAGCAGCCGATACCACCCCCTCGCGGAGGGGACAGATACGCAGTATTTT. As protein: CASSRYHPLAEGTDTQYF.

The genes are TRBV7-3 and TRBJ1-3; 7 bases are shared with TRBD1. The junction had 4 bases not matched to a gene; V was cut back by 5 bases and J by 0 bases. CDR3 size: 15 residues. The germline CDR1 and CDR2 sequences are SGHTA and FQGTGA. The CDR3 sequence: CASSRSGGSGNTIYF. DNA of the CDR3: TGTGCCAGCAGCCGCTCAGGGGGCTCTGGAAACACCATATATTTT.

The chain recombines TRBV24-1 with TRBJ2-1, with D uncertain. Per germline, CDR1 KGHDR and CDR2 SFDVKD. The V end was cut by 1 base, the J end by 5 bases, with 5 bases between. The length of the CDR3 is 13 residues. The DNA of the CDR3 is TGTGCCACCAGTGATTTCGGACACAATGAGCAGTTCTTC. The encoded protein is CATSDFGHNEQFF.

This clone came up a few times. The V call is TRBV7-3, the J call TRBJ1-1; 7 bases align to TRBD1. Germline-derived CDR1 and CDR2 are SGHTA and FQGTGA. CDR3 length equals 13 residues. V lost 6 bases, J lost 0 bases, and 1 base stayed unmatched. CDR3 nucleotide sequence: TGTGCCAGCAGTGACAGGGTGAACACTGAAGCTTTCTTT. This translates into CASSDRVNTEAFF.

To note about this clone: Other DNA sequences in the sample encode the same CDR3. The DNA of the CDR3 is TGTGCCAGCAGCTTGTCGGGGAACACTGAAGCTTTCTTT. As protein: CASSLSGNTEAFF. This chain links TRBV11-2 with TRBJ1-1; no clear D. Looked up from germline, CDR1 is SGHAT and CDR2 is FQNNGV. With 3 bases removed from V and 1 base from J, the gap between germline ends came to 6 bases. The CDR3 length is 13 residues.

This clone has more than one count but fewer than ten. The chain combines TRBV3-1 (or the pseudogene TRBV3-2) with TRBJ2-7; weak D call: TRBD1 (6 bases). Trimming stripped 0 bases from V and 1 base from J, with 13 bases between. The CDR3 contains 16 residues. The germline CDR1 and CDR2 sequences are LGHDT and YNNKEL (reference sequence). CDR3 nucleotide sequence: TGTGCCAGCAGCCAAGATATGGACAGACTGTCCTACGAGCAGTACTTC. It is translated as CASSQDMDRLSYEQYF.

The CDR3 protein is CASSPQGGHGPQHF. DNA for the CDR3: TGCGCCAGCAGTCCACAGGGCGGGCATGGACCCCAGCATTTT. The rearrangement uses TRBV5-1 and TRBJ1-5; TRBD1 is a possible D gene (6 bases). This CDR3 contains 14 residues. From germline, CDR1 is SGHRS and CDR2 YFSETQ. V was cut by 5 bases and J by 10 bases, with 19 bases left in between.

V gene TRBV6-6 combines with J gene TRBJ2-1; 9 bases agree with TRBD2. Germline CDR1 is MNHNY and CDR2 is SVGAGI (reference sequence). V was pared by 7 bases and J by 5 bases, with 9 bases of the junction left unmatched. The length of the CDR3 is 15 residues. CDR3 sequence: CASILRREGNNEQFF. In nucleotides, the CDR3 is TGTGCCAGCATTCTTAGGCGGGAGGGCAACAATGAGCAGTTCTTC.

The chain links TRBV5-1 to TRBJ1-4, with D perhaps matching TRBD1 (6 bases). Germline lookup yields CDR1 SGHRS and CDR2 YFSETQ. Trimming cost V 7 bases and J 0 bases, with 13 bases left between them. The CDR3 consists of 15 residues. The CDR3 coding sequence is TGCGCCAGCCGGCAGGGGCAGTCAACTAATGAAAAACTGTTTTTT. Protein: CASRQGQSTNEKLFF. Based on the CDR3 plus reference TRBV5-1 and TRBJ1-4, the full variable domain is KAGVTQTPRYLIKTRGQQVTLSCSPISGHRSVSWYQQTPGQGLQFLFEYFSETQRNKGNFPGRFSGRQFSNSRSEMNVSTLELGDSALYLCASRQGQSTNEKLFFGSGTQLSVL.

The CDR3 bases are TGTGCCAGCAGTAGGACCGGGGACAATGAGCAGTTCTTC. It yields the protein CASSRTGDNEQFF. The chain recombines TRBV6-5 with TRBJ2-1; TRBD2 might be the D (5 bases). Germline CDR1 reads MNHEY; CDR2 reads SVGAGI. Trimming left V 5 bases short and J 5 bases short, with 10 bases between. The CDR3 length is 13 residues.

This chain joins TRBV30 and TRBJ2-3; a possible D gene is TRBD2 (6 bases). The CDR3 is 15 amino acids. Per the germline V gene, CDR1 is GTSNPN and CDR2 is SVGIG (reference sequence). V dropped 5 bases and J dropped 0 bases, with 15 bases sitting between them. CDR3 nucleotides: TGTGCCTGGGGAATGGGCGGGACTAGCACAGATACGCAGTATTTT. It specifies CAWGMGGTSTDTQYF. Variable domain in full (rest from reference TRBV30 and TRBJ2-3): SQTIHQWPATLVQPVGSPLSLECTVEGTSNPNLYWYRQAAGRGLQLLFYSVGIGQISSEVPQNLSASRPQDRQFILSSKKLLLSDSGFYLCAWGMGGTSTDTQYFGPGTRLTVL.

Concerning this clone itself: The sample has other DNA sequences that encode this CDR3 too. The chain has TRBV30 and TRBJ2-1; D remains ambiguous. The V gene's germline CDR1 is GTSNPN and CDR2 SVGIG (reference sequence). The V end was cut by 0 bases, the J end by 3 bases, with 6 bases between. The CDR3 has 13 residues. CDR3 sequence reads: CAWSVGIYNEQFF. The CDR3 DNA reads as TGTGCCTGGAGTGTGGGGATCTACAATGAGCAGTTCTTC.

The chain employs TRBV30 and TRBJ1-1; 9 positions match TRBD1. This CDR3 has 15 amino acids. Germline-derived CDR1 and CDR2 are GTSNPN and SVGIG (reference sequence). The trim removed 1 base at V and 3 bases at J, leaving 6 bases unmatched. CDR3 nucleotides: TGTGCCTGGAGTGAGTTTGGACAGGGGTACACTGAAGCTTTCTTT. Its translation: CAWSEFGQGYTEAFF.

V gene TRBV24-1 combines with J gene TRBJ1-5, with 11 bases matching TRBD1. V shed 4 bases, J shed 2 bases, and the junction held 6 bases outside the gene matches. In germline, CDR1 is KGHDR, CDR2 SFDVKD. The CDR3 runs to 17 residues. In DNA, the CDR3 is TGTGCCACCAGTGAGGCCGGGACAGGGGGAGGCAATCAGCCCCAGCATTTT. As protein: CATSEAGTGGGNQPQHF.

V usage is TRBV19 and J usage is TRBJ1-5; possible D gene TRBD1, 5 bases. CDR1 and CDR2 (germline): LNHDA, SQIVND (reference sequence). The CDR3 is 13 amino acids. V was clipped by 8 bases and J by 7 bases, with 15 bases between them. The CDR3 sequence is CASGRTNGQPQHF. The CDR3 DNA is TGTGCCAGTGGAAGGACAAATGGGCAGCCCCAGCATTTT.

This clone was seen many times. This specimen includes other DNA sequences encoding the same CDR3. The V and J genes are TRBV30 and TRBJ1-5; D ambiguous. V was pared by 0 bases and J by 0 bases, with 9 bases between. Per the germline V gene, CDR1 is GTSNPN and CDR2 is SVGIG (reference sequence). The CDR3 runs 15 residues. The CDR3 reads CAWSVGVYSNQPQHF. Here the CDR3 DNA reads TGTGCCTGGAGTGTAGGAGTGTATAGCAATCAGCCCCAGCATTTT.

The chain recombines TRBV15 with TRBJ2-3, with D perhaps matching TRBD2 (6 bases). The CDR3 is made up of 15 amino acids. CDR1 is LNHNV and CDR2 is YYDKDF in the germline V gene (reference sequence). Trimming took off 4 bases at V and 4 bases at J, with 15 bases between the two ends. In DNA, the CDR3 is TGTGCCACCAGCAAAGAACGGGGGAGGCCAGATACGCAGTATTTT. Residues: CATSKERGRPDTQYF. The full variable domain, with the rest looked up from reference TRBV15 and TRBJ2-3, is DAMVIQNPRYQVTQFGKPVTLSCSQTLNHNVMYWYQQKSSQAPKLLFHYYDKDFNNEADTPDNFQSRRPNTSFCFLDIRSPGLGDTAMYLCATSKERGRPDTQYFGPGTRLTVL.

The chain recombines TRBV5-1 with TRBJ2-2; D remains ambiguous. The CDR3 totals 14 residues. Germline assignment: CDR1 SGHRS and CDR2 YFSETQ. V lost 0 bases and J 5 bases, leaving 8 bases between the germline ends. CDR3 coding DNA: TGCGCCAGCAGCTTGGGACCTGAAACCGGGGAGCTGTTTTTT. Its protein product is CASSLGPETGELFF.

The chain combines TRBV2 with TRBJ1-5; 10 positions match TRBD1. The CDR3 is 19 residues long. After removal of 6 bases from V and 3 bases from J, the junction contained 17 bases not matched to a gene. Germline CDR1 SNHLY, CDR2 FYNNEI. The DNA for the CDR3 is TGTGCCAGCAGAGAAACCCGGGACAGGGGACGTTCTTCCAATCAGCCCCAGCATTTT. Its translation: CASRETRDRGRSSNQPQHF. The full variable domain, its missing parts supplied by reference TRBV2 and TRBJ1-5, is EPEVTQTPSHQVTQMGQEVILRCVPISNHLYFYWYRQILGQKVEFLVSFYNNEISEKSEIFDDQFSVERPDGSNFTLKIRSTKLEDSAMYFCASRETRDRGRSSNQPQHFGDGTRLSIL.

The chain joins TRBV5-4 to TRBJ2-2; 8 bases match TRBD2. Germline loops: CDR1 SGHNT, CDR2 YYREEE (reference sequence). V trimming: 3 bases; J trimming: 0 bases; junction bases outside the gene matches: 7. This CDR3 contains 17 residues. The CDR3 DNA sequence: TGTGCCAGCAGCTCCGCCCCACTAGCGGCGAACACCGGGGAGCTGTTTTTT. It yields the protein CASSSAPLAANTGELFF. Variable domain in full (rest from reference TRBV5-4 and TRBJ2-2): ETGVTQSPTHLIKTRGQQVTLRCSSQSGHNTVSWYQQALGQGPQFIFQYYREEENGRGNFPPRFSGLQFPNYSSELNVNALELDDSALYLCASSSAPLAANTGELFFGEGSRLTVL.